What follows is one T cell receptor (beta chain) and its context. Its antigen is not identified. The method was immunoSEQ multiplex PCR; TCRdb's version includes in-frame clones alone and lacks a portion of them. The sample contains about 120,000 clones, over 85% of which appear only once. The germline V gene encodes CDR1 MNHEY and CDR2 SMNVEV (reference sequence). The CDR3 runs to 15 residues. With V trimmed by 8 bases and J by 3 bases, 5 bases remained unmatched. The sample comes from a study of graft-versus-host responses after intestinal transplantation. Findings and limits, study-wide: GvH clones turned up in recipient marrow; some had shown up first in ileum or blood.

The sample was unstimulated CD8+ T cells sorted from spleen or lymph node cells, taken before intestinal transplant. The clonotype was recovered from a human donor who received an intestinal transplant. V and J are TRBV27 and TRBJ2-6; TRBD1 agrees at 9 bases. CDR3 in DNA: TGTGCCAGCCGGGACAGGGTTGATGGGGCCAACGTCCTGACTTTC. Amino acid sequence: CASRDRVDGANVLTF.